This TCR beta chain was observed in a study of PD-L1 blockade in urothelial cancer. Study details: Blood samples had a median of roughly 140,000 T cells, 80,000 to 100,000 unique TCRs, and clonality 0.08 to 0.09.

What went into each PCR as a spike was synthetic TCR analog templates. The assay was immunoSEQ multiplex PCR, and TCRdb's table has in-frame clones only and misses some. The table shows around 41,000 clones, with around 90% occurring only once. Sequenced here: PBMCs, sampled around atezolizumab (anti-PD-L1) treatment. The clonotype was recovered from a woman in her sixties or seventies with urothelial cancer.

Written as DNA, the CDR3 is TGTGCCAGCAGCTCCCCCGGGACTAGATCCACCGGGGAGCTGTTTTTT. As protein: CASSSPGTRSTGELFF. J is TRBJ2-2 and V is TRBV7-9, with TRBD2 matching 8 bases. This CDR3 contains 16 residues. CDR1 and CDR2 (germline): SEHNR, FQNEAQ (reference sequence). V lost 4 bases to trimming and J lost 4 bases; unmatched junction nucleotides: 8. The complete variable domain, with remaining parts taken from reference TRBV7-9 and TRBJ2-2, reads DTGVSQNPRHKITKRGQNVTFRCDPISEHNRLYWYRQTLGQGPEFLTYFQNEAQLEKSRLLSDRFSAERPKGSFSTLEIQRTEQGDSAMYLCASSSPGTRSTGELFFGEGSRLTVL.